The entry below describes one T cell receptor (beta chain). The antigen remains undetermined. Germline assignment: CDR1 SNHLY and CDR2 FYNNEI. V was pared by 6 bases and J by 10 bases, with 15 bases between. The CDR3 totals 12 residues. The sample comes from a study of cytomegalovirus exposure and HLA in healthy donors. Across the whole study: A previous analysis identified approximately 110 million unique TCR beta sequences derived from about 180 million T cells.

Findings and caveats of the study: Presence/absence analyses rested on an assumption that sequencing depth was roughly uniform across donors. Later analysis demonstrated an association between a missense DCLRE1C variant and TCR beta V- and J-gene trimming.

PCR amplification relied on 60 Vbeta primers (plus 13 Jbeta primers). Measured with immunoSEQ multiplex PCR; TCRdb has only the in-frame clones, and not every one. The sample has 150,000 to 200,000 clones; around 83% are singletons. This receptor was obtained from a man aged 45-60 years in good health and CMV-seronegative. The source material was PBMCs. V usage is TRBV2 and J usage is TRBJ1-1; the D gene is possibly TRBD1 (6 bases). For the CDR3, the DNA is TGTGCCAGCAGCGCCGATACAGGGCTAGCTTTCTTT. Its translation: CASSADTGLAFF.